The 15 T cell receptor beta chains below come from one sample, sequenced in a study of CD8+ T cells in alopecia areata. Following extraction, RNA underwent reverse transcription to cDNA, which served as the sequencing template. The data were produced by immunoSEQ multiplex PCR, yet TCRdb's version contains in-frame clones alone and is incomplete. The repertoire has about 270,000 clones, about 62% of them found once; the top ten carry roughly 0.93%. The treatment is: oral pan-JAK inhibitor, 5-10 mg twice daily. The sample was CD4+ T cells sorted from blood, taken around week 54, from a patient treated with tofacitinib. These receptors were collected from a human donor with alopecia areata.

The chain employs TRBV30 and TRBJ2-7; no clear D. This CDR3 is 12 amino acids long. Per the germline V gene, CDR1 is GTSNPN and CDR2 is SVGIG (reference sequence). Trimming took off 2 bases at V and 0 bases at J, with 5 bases between the two ends. The CDR3 DNA reads as TGTGCCTGGAGTCCACTCTCCTACGAGCAGTACTTC. Protein sequence: CAWSPLSYEQYF.

In this sample, this clone turned up once. This chain uses TRBV13 with TRBJ1-2; possibly TRBD1 for D (5 bases). Germline-derived CDR1 and CDR2 are PRHDT and FYEKMQ (reference sequence). Trimming pared 2 bases from V and 0 bases from J, leaving 10 bases between. The CDR3 totals 15 residues. The CDR3 nucleotides are TGTGCCAGCAGCTTATACGACAGACCTAACTATGGCTACACCTTC. As protein: CASSLYDRPNYGYTF.

The rearrangement links TRBV5-5 to TRBJ2-1; maybe TRBD2 (6 bases). Trimming removed 3 bases from V and 6 bases from J, with 16 bases in between. Germline V gene data show CDR1 as SGHKS and CDR2 as YYEKEE (reference sequence). The CDR3 has 15 amino acids. CDR3 amino acids: CASSWGLNGGNEQFF. For the CDR3, the DNA is TGTGCCAGCAGCTGGGGACTGAACGGCGGCAATGAGCAGTTCTTC.

This clone was observed once. The gene calls are TRBV19 and TRBJ1-6; no reliable D call. V shed 2 bases and J shed 7 bases, with 9 bases lying between them. The CDR3 consists of 14 residues. Germline-derived CDR1 and CDR2 are LNHDA and SQIVND (reference sequence). DNA of the CDR3: TGTGCCAGTAGTATATCAGCGAAGAATTCACCCCTCCACTTT. Protein: CASSISAKNSPLHF. The full variable domain, with the rest looked up from reference TRBV19 and TRBJ1-6, is DGGITQSPKYLFRKEGQNVTLSCEQNLNHDAMYWYRQDPGQGLRLIYYSQIVNDFQKGDIAEGYSVSREKKESFPLTVTSAQKNPTAFYLCASSISAKNSPLHFGNGTRLTVT.

The chain recombines TRBV7-9 with TRBJ2-3; the D is unclear. Germline V gene lookup returns CDR1 SEHNR and CDR2 FQNEAQ (reference sequence). Trimming took 1 base from V and 4 from J, leaving 9 bases between them. The length of the CDR3 is 14 residues. The CDR3 coding sequence is TGTGCCAGCAGCTTAGGAACTGGTGCAGATACGCAGTATTTT. This encodes CASSLGTGADTQYF.

This chain joins TRBV15 and TRBJ2-7, with D tentatively TRBD1 (6 bases). The V gene's germline CDR1 is LNHNV and CDR2 YYDKDF (reference sequence). V was shortened by 5 bases and J by 2 bases, with 16 bases between the two germline ends. The CDR3 has 15 residues. CDR3 in amino acids: CATSRGQQGTYEQYF. Here the CDR3 DNA reads TGTGCCACCAGCCGCGGACAGCAGGGGACCTACGAGCAGTACTTC.

The chain carries TRBV5-1 and TRBJ2-1, with 11 bases identical to TRBD2. Unmatched junction bases numbered 2, after V lost 3 bases and J lost 3 bases. CDR3 length: 15 amino acids. CDR1 and CDR2 (germline): SGHRS, YFSETQ. CDR3 in amino acids: CASSSGTSGYNEQFF. CDR3 nucleotide sequence: TGCGCCAGCAGCTCCGGGACTAGCGGCTACAATGAGCAGTTCTTC.

This chain links TRBV6-5 with TRBJ2-2; 10 bases are a match to TRBD1. CDR1 MNHEY and CDR2 SVGAGI come from the germline V gene. This CDR3 comprises 14 residues. J was trimmed by 4 bases and V by 4 bases; bases with no gene match: 0. The CDR3 DNA follows: TGTGCCAGCAGTTGGACAGGGGGCACCGGGGAGCTGTTTTTT. It specifies CASSWTGGTGELFF.

This clone was seen more than once but under ten times. This rearrangement joins TRBV7-9 to TRBJ2-1; D unclear. Germline values: CDR1 SEHNR, CDR2 FQNEAQ (reference sequence). The CDR3 is made up of 15 amino acids. Trimming took off 6 bases at V and 0 bases at J, with 12 bases between the two ends. CDR3: CASSPGRSSYNEQFF. CDR3 sequence (DNA): TGTGCCAGCAGTCCGGGTCGGAGCTCCTACAATGAGCAGTTCTTC.

The chain has TRBV4-1 and TRBJ1-6; D is perhaps TRBD1 (5 bases). Deletions cut 4 bases from V and 7 bases from J, with 14 bases between. The CDR3 loop spans 15 amino acids. Germline CDR1 MGHRA, CDR2 YSYEKL. The CDR3 spells CASSLPGPFNSPLHF. CDR3 bases: TGCGCCAGCAGCCTACCGGGACCCTTCAATTCACCCCTCCACTTT.

Comments on this clone: A read error may produce the germline difference seen at one junction end. The chain carries TRBV20-1 and TRBJ1-2; possible D gene TRBD1, 5 bases. Germline-derived CDR1 and CDR2 are DFQATT and SNEGSKA (reference sequence). The CDR3 loop spans 11 amino acids. The chain's CDR3 is CSAGGAGRLFF. CDR3 nucleotides: TGCAGTGCTGGCGGGGCAGGCCGCCTCTTTTTC.

This clone has a handful of counts. J is TRBJ2-3 and V is TRBV4-2, with D perhaps being TRBD1 or TRBD2 (7 bases each). CDR3 length: 16 residues. Per germline, CDR1 LGHNA and CDR2 YNFKEQ. Trimming left V 4 bases short and J 2 bases short, with 16 bases between. The CDR3 coding sequence is TGTGCCAGCAGCCGGATACAGGGGAGGGACACAGATACGCAGTATTTT. This sequence encodes CASSRIQGRDTDTQYF.

The chain carries TRBV5-1 and TRBJ2-7; D gene unclear. Looked up from germline, CDR1 is SGHRS and CDR2 is YFSETQ. The CDR3 is 12 residues long. V was cut by 3 bases and J by 5 bases, with 9 bases left in between. The CDR3 region has the DNA TGCGCCAGCAGCTACAAGGGCCACGAGCAGTACTTC. It translates to CASSYKGHEQYF.

The rearrangement links TRBV30 to TRBJ2-7; D gene uncertain. Trimming left V 1 base short and J 3 bases short, with 7 bases between. CDR1 is GTSNPN, CDR2 SVGIG, per germline (reference sequence). The CDR3 has 12 amino acids. The CDR3 DNA is TGTGCCTGGAGTGGAGGTTTCTACGAGCAGTACTTC. It yields the protein CAWSGGFYEQYF.

This CDR3 is CSVSSGPYNEQFF. The CDR3 DNA reads as TGCAGCGTTTCTAGCGGGCCCTACAATGAGCAGTTCTTC. The chain links TRBV29-1 to TRBJ2-1, with 8 bases matching TRBD2. Trimming cost V 5 bases and J 2 bases; bases outside gene matches: 2. The V gene's germline CDR1 is SQVTM and CDR2 ANQGSEA. CDR3 length equals 13 residues.